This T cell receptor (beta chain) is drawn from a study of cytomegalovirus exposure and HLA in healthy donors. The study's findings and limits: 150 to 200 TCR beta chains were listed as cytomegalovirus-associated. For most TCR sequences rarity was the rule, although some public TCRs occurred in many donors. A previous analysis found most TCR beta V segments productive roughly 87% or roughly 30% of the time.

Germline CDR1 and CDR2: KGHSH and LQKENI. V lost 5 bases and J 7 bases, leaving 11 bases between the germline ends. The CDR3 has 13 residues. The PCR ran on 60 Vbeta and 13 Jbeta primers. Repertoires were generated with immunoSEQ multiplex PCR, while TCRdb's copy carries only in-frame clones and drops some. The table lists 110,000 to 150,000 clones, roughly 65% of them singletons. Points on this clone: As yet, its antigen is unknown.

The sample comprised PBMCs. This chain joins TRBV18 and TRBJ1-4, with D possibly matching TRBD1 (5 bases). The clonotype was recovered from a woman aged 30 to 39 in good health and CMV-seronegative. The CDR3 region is CASSGGSGEKLFF. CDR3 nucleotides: TGTGCCAGCTCAGGGGGGAGCGGTGAAAAACTGTTTTTT. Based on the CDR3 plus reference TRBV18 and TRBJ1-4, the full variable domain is NAGVMQNPRHLVRRRGQEARLRCSPMKGHSHVYWYRQLPEEGLKFMVYLQKENIIDESGMPKERFSAEFPKEGPSILRIQQVVRGDSAAYFCASSGGSGEKLFFGSGTQLSVL.